The 20 T cell receptor beta chains below were found in one sample sequenced in a study of monozygotic twins with cystic fibrosis. The method was immunoSEQ multiplex PCR; TCRdb's version includes in-frame clones alone and lacks a portion of them. This table holds around 20,000 clones, around nine tenths found once. The sample comprised blood. These receptors came from a woman aged 25 to 39 with cystic fibrosis.

This clone has just a few counts. The gene calls are TRBV7-6 and TRBJ1-2; D ambiguous. The germline gives CDR1 SGHVS, CDR2 FNYEAQ. V lost 5 bases and J lost 0, with 7 bases in between. There are 13 residues in the CDR3. Written as DNA, the CDR3 is TGTGCCAGCAGCCCCAGCACTAACTATGGCTACACCTTC. Its protein product is CASSPSTNYGYTF.

V gene TRBV6-4 combines with J gene TRBJ2-1; 8 bases match TRBD1. The CDR3 has 13 residues. The J segment lost 10 bases and the V segment lost 4 bases, leaving 6 bases of the junction unmatched. Per germline, CDR1 MRHNA and CDR2 SNTAGT. CDR3 protein: CASSVQGAGEQFF. The CDR3 DNA reads TGTGCCAGCAGTGTCCAGGGGGCGGGGGAGCAGTTCTTC.

In its sample, this clone was seen once. J is TRBJ2-5 and V is TRBV5-1; maybe TRBD2 (6 bases). The CDR3 runs to 15 residues. The germline CDR1 and CDR2 sequences are SGHRS and YFSETQ. Trimming left V 4 bases short and J 5 bases short, with 18 bases between. CDR3 region: CASSRSGQTEETQYF. The DNA for the CDR3 is TGCGCCAGCAGCCGCAGCGGGCAGACGGAGGAGACCCAGTACTTC.

J is TRBJ1-2 and V is TRBV6-1; D is ambiguous. The CDR3 runs 12 residues. V lost 0 bases and J lost 3, with 2 bases in between. Germline V gives CDR1 MNHNS, CDR2 SASEGT. CDR3 loop: CASSEAYYGYTF. CDR3 in DNA: TGTGCCAGCAGTGAAGCTTACTATGGCTACACCTTC.

The V gene is TRBV7-9, the J gene TRBJ1-1; D call uncertain. Germline V CDR1 and CDR2: SEHNR, FQNEAQ (reference sequence). The CDR3 consists of 12 residues. Deletions cut 1 base from V and 7 bases from J, with 7 bases between. CDR3 sequence (DNA): TGTGCCAGCAGCTTAGGGACCAGTGAAGCTTTCTTT. The encoded protein is CASSLGTSEAFF.

The genes are TRBV4-1 and TRBJ2-3; TRBD1 or TRBD2 may be the D gene (5 bases each). The V gene's germline CDR1 is MGHRA and CDR2 YSYEKL. Between the trimmed V and J ends, which lost 1 base and 8 bases, there was a span of 13 bases. The CDR3 contains 14 residues. This CDR3 is CASSQVGLAGTQYF. The CDR3 DNA is TGCGCCAGCAGCCAAGTGGGGCTAGCAGGTACGCAGTATTTT.

The chain combines TRBV13 with TRBJ1-2; D not resolved. Deletions cut 0 bases from V and 10 bases from J, with 6 bases between. The V gene's germline CDR1 is PRHDT and CDR2 FYEKMQ (reference sequence). The CDR3 is 11 amino acids. The CDR3 reads CASSLGRDYTF. The CDR3 DNA follows: TGTGCCAGCAGCTTAGGGCGGGACTACACCTTC.

This rearrangement joins TRBV7-9 to TRBJ2-3; 12 bases fit TRBD2. CDR1 and CDR2 (germline): SEHNR, FQNEAQ (reference sequence). This CDR3 is built from 16 residues. The junction had 5 bases not matched to a gene; V was cut back by 5 bases and J by 2 bases. The CDR3 is CASSPRTSGDTDTQYF. CDR3 DNA: TGTGCCAGCAGCCCCCGGACTAGCGGGGACACAGATACGCAGTATTTT.

This rearrangement joins TRBV28 to TRBJ2-1; possibly TRBD1 for D (5 bases). V was trimmed by 10 bases and J by 1 base, leaving 11 bases between them. Per the germline V gene, CDR1 is MDHEN and CDR2 is SYDVKM. The CDR3 sequence is 13 residues long. The CDR3 sequence is CAIQGYSYNEQFF. DNA for the CDR3: TGTGCCATCCAGGGTTATTCCTACAATGAGCAGTTCTTC.

The chain has TRBV18 and TRBJ2-7, with D hard to call. CDR3 length: 11 residues. Germline CDR1 reads KGHSH; CDR2 reads LQKENI. The V end lost 2 bases, the J end lost 4 bases, and 3 bases lay between the germline ends. This chain's CDR3 is CASSPGYEQYF. Written as DNA, the CDR3 is TGTGCCAGCTCACCAGGGTACGAGCAGTACTTC.

The CDR3 sequence is CARLAGRNTEAFF. DNA of the CDR3: TGTGCCAGACTCGCGGGAAGGAACACTGAAGCTTTCTTT. J is TRBJ1-1 and V is TRBV5-3; D ambiguous. TRBV5-3 is an ORF; its function is uncertain. V lost 7 bases and J 1 base, leaving 11 bases between the germline ends. The CDR3 is 13 amino acids.

This clone occurred a few times. The V call is TRBV6-1, the J call TRBJ2-7; no firm D call. Looked up from germline, CDR1 is MNHNS and CDR2 is SASEGT. V lost 4 bases, J lost 0 bases, and 13 bases lay in between. The CDR3 sequence is 15 residues long. The CDR3 protein is CASSVIGSSSYEQYF. CDR3 nucleotides: TGTGCCAGCAGTGTAATTGGCAGCAGCTCCTACGAGCAGTACTTC.

The V and J genes are TRBV6-6 and TRBJ2-1; D is possibly TRBD1 (6 bases). CDR1 is MNHNY, CDR2 SVGAGI, per germline (reference sequence). The V gene lost 2 bases and the J gene lost 5 bases, with 16 bases spanning the gap. The CDR3 is 16 amino acids. DNA of the CDR3: TGTGCCAGCAGTTACCCGCCGAGGACAGAGAACAATGAGCAGTTCTTC. Protein product: CASSYPPRTENNEQFF.

The chain recombines TRBV11-2 with TRBJ2-4; tentatively, D is TRBD2 (5 bases). The CDR3 sequence is 16 residues long. Per the germline V gene, CDR1 is SGHAT and CDR2 is FQNNGV. V was shortened by 5 bases and J by 6 bases, with 20 bases between the two germline ends. The CDR3 sequence is CASSPNRRVHGNIQYF. CDR3 nucleotide sequence: TGTGCCAGCAGCCCAAACCGGCGGGTTCATGGAAACATTCAGTACTTC.

The chain links TRBV4-2 to TRBJ1-1, with D uncertain. The germline CDR1 and CDR2 sequences are LGHNA and YNFKEQ. The CDR3 is 12 residues long. The V gene lost 5 bases and the J gene lost 5 bases, with 9 bases spanning the gap. The CDR3 is CASSYGRTEAFF. CDR3 nucleotide sequence: TGTGCCAGCAGCTACGGGAGGACTGAAGCTTTCTTT.

This chain joins TRBV6-1 and TRBJ2-1; D might be TRBD1 or TRBD2, each matching 5 bases. The CDR3 is 12 residues long. Between the trimmed V and J ends, which lost 0 bases and 13 bases, there was a span of 10 bases. The V gene's germline CDR1 is MNHNS and CDR2 SASEGT. CDR3 DNA sequence: TGTGCCAGCAGTGAAGCTACGGGACGACAGTTCTTC. Amino acid sequence: CASSEATGRQFF.

This clone was found once. This chain joins TRBV7-7 and TRBJ2-5; possible D gene TRBD1, 6 bases. The CDR3 is made up of 14 amino acids. From germline, CDR1 is SSHAT and CDR2 FNYEAQ (reference sequence). V lost 3 bases to trimming and J lost 2 bases, with 10 bases between them. CDR3 sequence reads: CASSLNRVQETQYF. The CDR3 coding sequence is TGTGCCAGCAGCTTGAACAGGGTTCAAGAGACCCAGTACTTC.

The chain has TRBV29-1 and TRBJ1-3, with D uncertain. V lost 7 bases and J lost 0, with 13 bases in between. The CDR3 has 14 residues. In germline, CDR1 is SQVTM, CDR2 ANQGSEA. The CDR3 loop reads CSALFPNSGNTIYF. In DNA, the CDR3 is TGCAGCGCCTTATTTCCCAACTCTGGAAACACCATATATTTT. Full variable domain (missing parts from reference TRBV29-1 and TRBJ1-3): SAVISQKPSRDICQRGTSLTIQCQVDSQVTMMFWYRQQPGQSLTLIATANQGSEATYESGFVIDKFPISRPNLTFSTLTVSNMSPEDSSIYLCSALFPNSGNTIYFGEGSWLTVV.

The chain carries TRBV5-1 and TRBJ2-4, with D perhaps given as TRBD1 or TRBD2 (5 bases each). The CDR3 contains 16 residues. CDR1 and CDR2 (germline): SGHRS, YFSETQ. Trimming pared 0 bases from V and 7 bases from J, leaving 17 bases between. The CDR3 coding sequence is TGCGCCAGCAGCTTGGGGGACGAAGGGCGAGGGAACATTCAGTACTTC. This codes for CASSLGDEGRGNIQYF.

The CDR3 region is CASSVRTGGRYTEAFF. The CDR3 bases are TGTGCCAGCAGTGTGAGAACAGGGGGCAGATACACTGAAGCTTTCTTT. The chain has TRBV25-1 and TRBJ1-1, with TRBD1 matching over 9 bases. The CDR3 loop spans 16 amino acids. Germline V gene sequence: CDR1 MGHDK, CDR2 SYGVNS. Trimming cost V 4 bases and J 3 bases; bases outside gene matches: 9.